The 4 T cell receptor beta chains in this list originate from one sample, sequenced in a study of cytomegalovirus exposure and HLA in healthy donors. The primer mix had 60 Vbeta and 13 Jbeta primers. Assay: immunoSEQ multiplex PCR; the TCRdb copy retains only in-frame clones and omits some. The table has some 130,000 clones, around 77% seen once. The sample was PBMCs. The receptor set was obtained from a young man in good health and CMV-seronegative.

The chain uses TRBV11-2 and TRBJ2-2; maybe TRBD1 (5 bases). The CDR3 contains 16 residues. Germline assignment: CDR1 SGHAT and CDR2 FQNNGV. V gave up 2 bases and J gave up 11 bases, with 21 bases separating them. The CDR3: CASSLSGASIWVELFF. In DNA, the CDR3 is TGTGCCAGCAGCTTAAGTGGGGCCTCGATTTGGGTAGAGCTGTTTTTT.

The chain is built from TRBV5-1 and TRBJ2-3; perhaps TRBD2 as D (5 bases). The CDR3 has 15 amino acids. CDR1 is SGHRS, CDR2 YFSETQ, per germline. V was trimmed by 1 base and J by 3 bases, leaving 12 bases between them. The CDR3 bases are TGCGCCAGCAGCTTGAGCGGTCACCAAACAGATACGCAGTATTTT. Translated: CASSLSGHQTDTQYF.

As to this clone: One junction end does not reproduce the germline sequence, and a read error may be involved. DNA for the CDR3: TGTTCCAGCAGCTTAGTGGGGCAGATGTACGAGCAGTACTTC. This sequence encodes CSSSLVGQMYEQYF. The rearrangement uses TRBV7-9 and TRBJ2-7, with D perhaps matching TRBD1 (5 bases). The CDR3 is 14 residues long. Germline V gene sequence: CDR1 SEHNR, CDR2 FQNEAQ (reference sequence).

The V call is TRBV27, the J call TRBJ2-7, with 7 bases aligning to TRBD2. With V trimmed by 6 bases and J by 2 bases, 10 bases remained unmatched. The CDR3 consists of 15 residues. The V gene's germline CDR1 is MNHEY and CDR2 SMNVEV (reference sequence). The CDR3 is CASRVMSSGPYEQYF. In nucleotides, the CDR3 is TGTGCCAGCAGAGTGATGTCTAGCGGTCCCTACGAGCAGTACTTC.